Following are 9 T cell receptor beta chains from one sample sequenced in a study of shared clonotypes between healthy human individuals (TCRdb year 2020). The library was prepared using the immunoSEQ multiplex PCR assay. In TCRdb, the immuneACCESS table is reduced to in-frame sequences with V and J assigned. These tables do not hold every clone; where another copy was compared, an unresolved V gene accounts for under half, and the others remain unexplained. This sample comprises 2 million to 2.5 million clones, around 93% of them detected only once. The top ten hold about 0.41% of the sample. Sequenced: naive CD4+ T cells from PBMCs. The sample's cell subset or site, from its label and the paper: CD45RA+ positively selected. Receptor source: a man aged 18 to 30 in good health. Some clones in this sample may be carry-over from other donors' samples.

The CDR3 bases are TGTGCCAGCAGCTTAGCGTTACTCTTAGATACGCAGTATTTT. Its translation is CASSLALLLDTQYF. The chain is built from TRBV7-2 and TRBJ2-3, with D hard to call. This CDR3 has 14 amino acids. Trimming left V 0 bases short and J 5 bases short, with 9 bases between. Per germline, CDR1 SGHTA and CDR2 FQGNSA.

The chain has TRBV6-5 and TRBJ2-5; D remains ambiguous. Germline CDR1 MNHEY, CDR2 SVGAGI. CDR3 size: 11 residues. V shed 2 bases and J shed 7 bases, with 5 bases lying between them. The CDR3 bases are TGTGCCAGCAGTTACCGCGGGACCCAGTACTTC. Translated, it gives CASSYRGTQYF.

The rearrangement joins TRBV5-1 to TRBJ2-1, with 10 bases identical to TRBD2. The germline CDR1 and CDR2 sequences are SGHRS and YFSETQ. The CDR3 spans 16 residues. V gave up 4 bases and J gave up 8 bases; unmatched junction bases: 12. The CDR3 sequence is CASSRISGGAVDEQFF. The CDR3 DNA follows: TGCGCCAGCAGCAGAATAAGCGGGGGGGCGGTTGATGAGCAGTTCTTC.

Notes on this clone: The same CDR3 is also encoded by other DNA sequences in this sample. The V and J genes are TRBV5-1 and TRBJ2-5; D remains unclear. V was clipped by 0 bases and J by 2 bases, with 8 bases between them. The CDR3 is 14 residues long. CDR1 and CDR2 from the germline V gene are SGHRS and YFSETQ. This CDR3 is CASSLAEGQETQYF. In nucleotides, the CDR3 is TGCGCCAGCAGCTTGGCCGAAGGACAAGAGACCCAGTACTTC.

In its sample, this clone was seen once. In the same sample, other DNA sequences code for this CDR3. The chain combines TRBV9 with TRBJ2-7; D remains ambiguous. Germline lookup yields CDR1 SGDLS and CDR2 YYNGEE. CDR3 length: 13 residues. V lost 0 bases and J 5 bases, leaving 9 bases between the germline ends. CDR3 nucleotides: TGTGCCAGCAGCGTAGGCGTGAGAGACGAGCAGTACTTC. Translating gives CASSVGVRDEQYF.

This chain uses TRBV29-1 with TRBJ2-7, with TRBD2 matching 11 bases. Trimming at V came to 4 bases and at J to 7 bases, leaving 0 bases not matched to a gene. CDR1 and CDR2 (germline): SQVTM, ANQGSEA. CDR3 length: 11 amino acids. The chain's CDR3 is CSVGTSGEQYF. The CDR3 coding sequence is TGCAGCGTTGGGACTAGCGGGGAGCAGTACTTC.

A note on this clone: Other DNA sequences of this sample code for an identical CDR3. The gene calls are TRBV5-1 and TRBJ2-5; no reliable D call. V was clipped by 0 bases and J by 1 base, with 7 bases between them. Germline lookup yields CDR1 SGHRS and CDR2 YFSETQ. The CDR3 extends over 14 amino acids. CDR3 nucleotide sequence: TGCGCCAGCAGCTTGGGCACAGCCCAAGAGACCCAGTACTTC. It yields the protein CASSLGTAQETQYF.

The chain recombines TRBV9 with TRBJ1-4; D gene uncertain. Trimming removed 2 bases from V and 0 bases from J, with 17 bases in between. Germline CDR1 reads SGDLS; CDR2 reads YYNGEE. This CDR3 region has 18 residues. CDR3: CASSVGGPLIATNEKLFF. The CDR3 region has the DNA TGTGCCAGCAGCGTCGGAGGTCCTTTGATCGCAACTAATGAAAAACTGTTTTTT.

The chain carries TRBV7-8 and TRBJ2-5; the D is unclear. The CDR3 runs 12 residues. Germline-derived CDR1 and CDR2 are SGHVS and FQNEAQ. Between the trimmed V and J ends, which lost 3 bases and 7 bases, there was a span of 9 bases. This CDR3 reads CASSLGRGTQYF. CDR3 DNA: TGTGCCAGCAGCTTGGGCCGAGGGACCCAGTACTTC.